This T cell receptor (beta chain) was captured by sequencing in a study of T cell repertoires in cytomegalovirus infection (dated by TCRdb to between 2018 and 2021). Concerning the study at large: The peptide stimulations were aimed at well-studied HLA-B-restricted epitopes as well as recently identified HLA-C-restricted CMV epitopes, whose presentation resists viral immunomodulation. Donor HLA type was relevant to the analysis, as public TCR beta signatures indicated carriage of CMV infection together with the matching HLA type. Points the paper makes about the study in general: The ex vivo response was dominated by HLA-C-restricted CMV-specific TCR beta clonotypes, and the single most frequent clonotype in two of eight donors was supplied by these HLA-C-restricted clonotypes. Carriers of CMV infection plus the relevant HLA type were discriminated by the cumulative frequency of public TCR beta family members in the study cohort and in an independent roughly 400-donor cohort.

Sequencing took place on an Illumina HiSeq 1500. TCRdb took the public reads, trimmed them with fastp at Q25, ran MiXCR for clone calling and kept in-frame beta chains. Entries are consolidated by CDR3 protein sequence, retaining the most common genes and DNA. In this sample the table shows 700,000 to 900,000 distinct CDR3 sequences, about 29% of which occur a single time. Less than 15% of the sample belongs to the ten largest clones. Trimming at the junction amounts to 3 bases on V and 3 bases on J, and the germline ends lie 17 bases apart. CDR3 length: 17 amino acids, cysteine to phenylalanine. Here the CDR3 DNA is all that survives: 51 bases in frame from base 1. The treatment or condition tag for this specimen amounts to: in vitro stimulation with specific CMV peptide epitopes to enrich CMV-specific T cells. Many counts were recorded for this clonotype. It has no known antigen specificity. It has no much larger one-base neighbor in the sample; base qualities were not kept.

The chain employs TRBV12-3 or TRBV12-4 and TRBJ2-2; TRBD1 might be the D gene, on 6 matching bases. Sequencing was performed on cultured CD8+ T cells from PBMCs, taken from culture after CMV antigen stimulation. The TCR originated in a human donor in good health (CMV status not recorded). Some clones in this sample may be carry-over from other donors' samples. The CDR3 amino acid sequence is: CASSFFPGELDTGELFF. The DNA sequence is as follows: TGTGCCAGCAGTTTCTTTCCAGGGGAGCTCGACACCGGGGAGCTGTTTTTT.